The next 22 T cell receptor beta chains were all read from a single sample in a study of T cells in Graves' hyperthyroidism and ophthalmopathy. The source material, RNA transcripts, was used to amplify TCR beta CDR3 regions. An initial round of RT-PCR targeting the TCR CDR3 relied on the HTBI primer set. TCRdb used MiXCR to reprocess the multiplex PCR reads, holding one entry per CDR3 protein. The table has about 520,000 distinct CDR3 sequences, approximately 25% seen once. The sample consisted of blood. All receptors derive from a woman under 40 with Graves' ophthalmopathy.

This clonotype was detected a few times. The chain joins TRBV30 to TRBJ1-5; unclear D gene. CDR1 and CDR2 (germline): GTSNPN, SVGIG (reference sequence). The CDR3 length is 14 residues. The ends were cut back, 0 bases at V and 2 bases at J, with 8 bases in the middle. The CDR3 spells CAWSVPVGNQPQHF. The CDR3 region has the DNA TGTGCCTGGAGTGTACCCGTGGGCAATCAGCCCCAGCATTTT. Together with reference TRBV30 and TRBJ1-5, the CDR3 gives the full variable domain: SQTIHQWPATLVQPVGSPLSLECTVEGTSNPNLYWYRQAAGRGLQLLFYSVGIGQISSEVPQNLSASRPQDRQFILSSKKLLLSDSGFYLCAWSVPVGNQPQHFGDGTRLSIL.

A few counts support this clonotype. This chain joins TRBV6-2 or TRBV6-3 and TRBJ1-5; TRBD1 agrees at 7 bases. The CDR3 is 17 residues long. The V gene's germline CDR1 is MNHEY and CDR2 SVGEGT. The ends lost 5 bases at V and 2 bases at J; junction bases unmatched: 12. The CDR3, as DNA: TGTGCCAGCAGTGCGGGACAGCGCCTGAGGGGCAATCAGCCCCAGCATTTT. It is translated as CASSAGQRLRGNQPQHF.

This clonotype was detected ten times or more. The V gene is TRBV11-2, the J gene TRBJ1-2, with a tentative D call TRBD1 (5 bases). The CDR3 extends over 15 amino acids. Trimming stripped 2 bases from V and 5 bases from J, with 15 bases between. Per germline, CDR1 SGHAT and CDR2 FQNNGV. Written as DNA, the CDR3 is TGTGCCAGCAGCTTATACTCCGGGACGGGGTATGGCTACACCTTC. Protein product: CASSLYSGTGYGYTF.

This clonotype was seen many times. The V and J genes are TRBV29-1 and TRBJ2-5, with 8 bases lining up with TRBD1. This CDR3 is 14 amino acids long. Trimming cost V 4 bases and J 0 bases; bases outside gene matches: 4. From germline, CDR1 is SQVTM and CDR2 ANQGSEA. The CDR3 coding sequence is TGCAGCGTTGGGGGACAGGCGTACCAAGAGACCCAGTACTTC. It translates to CSVGGQAYQETQYF. The variable domain in full, with the rest retrieved from reference TRBV29-1 and TRBJ2-5, is SAVISQKPSRDICQRGTSLTIQCQVDSQVTMMFWYRQQPGQSLTLIATANQGSEATYESGFVIDKFPISRPNLTFSTLTVSNMSPEDSSIYLCSVGGQAYQETQYFGPGTRLLVL.

This clonotype was recorded many times. This chain uses TRBV6-1 with TRBJ2-5; D may be TRBD1 or TRBD2 (5 bases each). V lost 2 bases, J lost 8 bases, and 15 bases lay in between. Germline CDR1 reads MNHNS; CDR2 reads SASEGT. The CDR3 has 14 amino acids. CDR3 nucleotides: TGTGCCAGCAGTGAATTGGGGACCACTGCAACCCAGTACTTC. It encodes CASSELGTTATQYF.

The table lists this clonotype with many counts. The CDR3 coding sequence is TGTGCCTGGAGACCAATAGGGCCCGTCGAGGGCTACACCTTC. It encodes CAWRPIGPVEGYTF. The chain has TRBV30 and TRBJ1-2; unclear D gene. The CDR3 consists of 14 residues. Trimming shortened V by 3 bases and J by 8 bases, and 19 bases separated the two germline ends. The V gene's germline CDR1 is GTSNPN and CDR2 SVGIG (reference sequence).

The chain carries TRBV12-3 or TRBV12-4 and TRBJ2-7; D is undetermined. CDR3 length: 14 residues. V lost 6 bases and J lost 10, with 22 bases in between. CDR3 in amino acids: CASSPWAQEYAQYF. Written as DNA, the CDR3 is TGTGCCAGCAGCCCATGGGCCCAAGAGTACGCTCAGTACTTC.

This clonotype has at least ten counts. This chain links TRBV20-1 with TRBJ1-2; D gene ambiguous. Looked up from germline, CDR1 is DFQATT and CDR2 is SNEGSKA (reference sequence). The CDR3 consists of 13 residues. Between the trimmed V and J ends, which lost 5 bases and 1 base, there was a span of 11 bases. The CDR3 loop is CSAPDVFNYGYTF. The CDR3 nucleotides read TGCAGTGCTCCCGATGTCTTTAACTATGGCTACACCTTC.

This clonotype was seen many times. This chain connects TRBV28 to TRBJ1-2; TRBD1 agrees at 7 bases. CDR3 length: 15 amino acids. The V and J ends lost 5 bases and 4 bases, in that order; junction bases with no gene match: 10. Germline values: CDR1 MDHEN, CDR2 SYDVKM. CDR3 sequence (DNA): TGTGCCAGCAGTCCAACGACAGGGACTACCTATGGCTACACCTTC. It encodes CASSPTTGTTYGYTF.

This rearrangement joins TRBV4-1 to TRBJ1-2; D not resolved. V was shortened by 2 bases and J by 2 bases, with 15 bases between the two germline ends. From germline, CDR1 is MGHRA and CDR2 YSYEKL. The CDR3 is made up of 16 amino acids. The CDR3 loop is CASSQNLDTRNYGYTF. Written as DNA, the CDR3 is TGCGCCAGCAGCCAAAACCTAGACACCCGCAACTATGGCTACACCTTC.

This clonotype has only a few counts. The genes are TRBV11-1 and TRBJ2-7; 14 bases align to TRBD2. Germline V gene lookup returns CDR1 SGHAT and CDR2 FQDESV (reference sequence). V trimming: 0 bases; J trimming: 3 bases; junction bases outside the gene matches: 7. The CDR3 is 18 amino acids. The CDR3 loop reads CASSLARLAGGPNYEQYF. The CDR3 DNA reads as TGTGCCAGCAGCTTAGCTCGACTAGCGGGAGGGCCGAACTACGAGCAGTACTTC.

This clonotype was recorded many times. V and J are TRBV4-1 and TRBJ1-5; no clear D gene. The CDR3 has 14 residues. V lost 2 bases and J 2 bases, leaving 7 bases between the germline ends. CDR1 is MGHRA and CDR2 is YSYEKL in the germline V gene. As DNA, the CDR3 is TGCGCCAGCAGCCAATGGGCAGGCAATCAGCCCCAGCATTTT. It specifies CASSQWAGNQPQHF.

Ten or more counts support this clonotype. This chain connects TRBV5-1 to TRBJ2-7; 9 bases align to TRBD1. From germline, CDR1 is SGHRS and CDR2 YFSETQ. The CDR3 spans 15 residues. V dropped 4 bases and J dropped 3; count of bases not matched to a gene: 8. This chain's CDR3 is CASSPGDREYYEQYF. The CDR3 nucleotides are TGCGCCAGCAGCCCGGGGGACAGGGAATACTACGAGCAGTACTTC. Supplemented by reference TRBV5-1 and TRBJ2-7, the full variable domain reads KAGVTQTPRYLIKTRGQQVTLSCSPISGHRSVSWYQQTPGQGLQFLFEYFSETQRNKGNFPGRFSGRQFSNSRSEMNVSTLELGDSALYLCASSPGDREYYEQYFGPGTRLTVT.

This clonotype has at least ten counts. The J gene is TRBJ2-7, the V gene TRBV6-2 or TRBV6-3; no definite D call. CDR1 MNHEY and CDR2 SVGEGT come from the germline V gene. CDR3 length equals 19 residues. V was cut by 0 bases and J by 1 base, with 22 bases left in between. CDR3 sequence reads: CASSYSWEPDGSLSYEQYF. The CDR3 DNA is TGTGCCAGCAGTTACTCGTGGGAACCTGACGGAAGCCTTTCCTACGAGCAGTACTTC.

This clonotype showed up many times. V usage is TRBV24-1 and J usage is TRBJ2-7; the match to TRBD1 covers 9 bases. After removal of 4 bases from V and 5 bases from J, the junction contained 5 bases not matched to a gene. Germline V gene sequence: CDR1 KGHDR, CDR2 SFDVKD. The CDR3 covers 14 residues. In nucleotides, the CDR3 is TGTGCCACCAGTGACACTACAGGGGGCGACGAGCAGTACTTC. Encoded protein: CATSDTTGGDEQYF.

The chain couples TRBV20-1 to TRBJ2-5; D is unresolved. Germline V gives CDR1 DFQATT, CDR2 SNEGSKA (reference sequence). V was cut by 3 bases and J by 5 bases, with 10 bases left in between. The CDR3 runs 12 residues. The CDR3 DNA sequence: TGCAGTGCTAGTGGGCAAGCCGAGACCCAGTACTTC. Amino acid sequence: CSASGQAETQYF.

The sample holds one count of this clonotype. This chain connects TRBV24-1 to TRBJ1-5, with 7 bases that match TRBD1. This CDR3 spans 17 amino acids. J was trimmed by 6 bases and V by 2 bases; bases with no gene match: 12. Looked up from germline, CDR1 is KGHDR and CDR2 is SFDVKD. The CDR3, as DNA: TGTGCCACCAGTGATTCCGCAGGGGAAGGGGGCGGTCAGCCCCAGCATTTT. Translated: CATSDSAGEGGGQPQHF.

V gene TRBV6-4 combines with J gene TRBJ1-1; 9 bases agree with TRBD1. The germline V gene encodes CDR1 MRHNA and CDR2 SNTAGT. V dropped 10 bases and J dropped 5; count of bases not matched to a gene: 5. The CDR3 spans 12 residues. The CDR3 sequence: CATDRGMTEAFF. The CDR3 DNA sequence: TGTGCCACCGACAGGGGGATGACTGAAGCTTTCTTT.

The count of this clonotype is one. The conserved closing phenylalanine or tryptophan is absent in this CDR3, likely reflecting a read error. Written as DNA, the CDR3 is TGTGCCAGCAGCTTAGATCGTGGCGGGGTCTCCGGGGAGCTGTTTTTG. Protein sequence: CASSLDRGGVSGELFL. The V call is TRBV11-2, the J call TRBJ2-2; TRBD2 is a possible D gene (6 bases). V lost 0 bases, J lost 6 bases, and 14 bases lay in between. The CDR3 consists of 16 residues. CDR1 is SGHAT and CDR2 is FQNNGV in the germline V gene.

The chain joins TRBV7-8 to TRBJ1-1, with unresolved D. There are 16 residues in the CDR3. V was pared by 3 bases and J by 2 bases, with 16 bases between. Germline V CDR1 and CDR2: SGHVS, FQNEAQ. The CDR3 is CASSFPPPGSNTEAFF. As DNA, the CDR3 is TGTGCCAGCAGCTTCCCACCCCCGGGGTCTAACACTGAAGCTTTCTTT.

This clonotype was detected a few times. The chain joins TRBV6-1 to TRBJ2-4; the D gene could be TRBD1 or TRBD2 (6 bases each). V was trimmed by 6 bases and J by 6 bases, leaving 21 bases between them. Per germline, CDR1 MNHNS and CDR2 SASEGT. The CDR3 length is 16 residues. For the CDR3, the DNA is TGTGCCAGCAGATCAACGGCCGGGGGCAGGGGAAACATTCAGTACTTC. Residues: CASRSTAGGRGNIQYF.

This clonotype has only a few counts. This chain links TRBV12-3 or TRBV12-4 with TRBJ2-7; TRBD2 is a possible D gene (7 bases). Trimming cost V 8 bases and J 0 bases, with 14 bases left between them. The CDR3 contains 14 residues. This CDR3 reads CASGAGANSYEQYF. The CDR3 DNA sequence: TGTGCCAGCGGGGCGGGGGCCAACTCCTACGAGCAGTACTTC.